The 24 T cell receptor beta chains listed next were all sequenced from one sample in a study of blood T cell repertoires in COVID-19. Libraries were prepared by immunoSEQ multiplex PCR; TCRdb keeps only in-frame clonotypes and omits some of them. This table has 30,000 to 35,000 clones, roughly 88% appearing once. Material: peripheral blood. The receptor source for this set is a man aged 55 to 70 with COVID-19, enrolled during active disease.

The chain uses TRBV19 and TRBJ2-7, with TRBD1 matching 7 bases. Looked up from germline, CDR1 is LNHDA and CDR2 is SQIVND (reference sequence). There are 14 residues in the CDR3. Trimming took 3 bases from V and 0 from J; bases not matched to a gene: 2. The CDR3 here is CASSIQGDSYEQYF. Written as DNA, the CDR3 is TGTGCCAGTAGTATTCAGGGGGACTCCTACGAGCAGTACTTC.

The CDR3 region has the DNA TGTGCCAGCAGCCTTACGGGAGGAGATACGCAGTATTTT. As protein: CASSLTGGDTQYF. J is TRBJ2-3 and V is TRBV7-9, with 7 bases that match TRBD2. J gave up 5 bases and V 5 bases, and 4 bases lay outside the gene matches. Germline CDR1 SEHNR, CDR2 FQNEAQ (reference sequence). This CDR3 contains 13 residues.

The gene calls are TRBV6-2 or TRBV6-3 and TRBJ2-1; D possibly corresponds to TRBD2 (5 bases). V was shortened by 0 bases and J by 0 bases, with 9 bases between the two germline ends. This CDR3 contains 16 residues. Germline lookup yields CDR1 MNHEY and CDR2 SVGEGT. The CDR3 reads CASSYSRSGSYNEQFF. CDR3 bases: TGTGCCAGCAGTTACTCGAGAAGCGGCTCCTACAATGAGCAGTTCTTC.

This clone was counted a single time. V gene TRBV11-3 combines with J gene TRBJ1-2; D is ambiguous. CDR3 length equals 12 residues. Trimming removed 3 bases at V and 6 bases at J, with 8 bases between. Germline CDR1 reads SGHNT; CDR2 reads YENEEA. The chain's CDR3 is CASSFGPDGYTF. The CDR3 DNA follows: TGTGCCAGCAGCTTTGGGCCGGATGGCTACACCTTC.

The chain links TRBV23-1 to TRBJ1-6, with 8 bases that match TRBD1. TRBV23-1 is reported as an ORF; its role is uncertain. This CDR3 contains 15 residues. Unmatched junction bases numbered 10, after V lost 2 bases and J lost 13 bases. The CDR3 DNA reads TGCGCCAGCAGTCAACCAAACAGGGGGAGGTCGCCCCTCCACTTT. Residues: CASSQPNRGRSPLHF.

V is TRBV6-4 and J is TRBJ2-3, with 10 bases matching TRBD2. The V and J ends lost 0 bases and 0 bases, in that order; junction bases with no gene match: 0. CDR3 length equals 16 residues. Germline V gene sequence: CDR1 MRHNA, CDR2 SNTAGT. CDR3 DNA sequence: TGTGCCAGCAGTGACTCGACTAGCGGGAGCACAGATACGCAGTATTTT. Its protein is CASSDSTSGSTDTQYF.

This clone appeared a single time. The V gene is TRBV4-3, the J gene TRBJ2-5; D is possibly TRBD1 (5 bases). Per the germline V gene, CDR1 is LGHNA and CDR2 is YSLEER. The CDR3 loop spans 15 amino acids. Trimming left V 0 bases short and J 7 bases short, with 15 bases between. CDR3 nucleotides: TGCGCCAGCAGCCAAGATTCCAGACAGTTACGGACCCAGTACTTC. Translation: CASSQDSRQLRTQYF.

CDR3 nucleotides: TGTGCCAGCAGCCAGCGGGGACAGGGAAATCCTCTGGGGTATGGCTACACCTTC. This codes for CASSQRGQGNPLGYGYTF. The J gene is TRBJ1-2, the V gene TRBV7-9; 9 bases agree with TRBD1. The CDR3 loop spans 18 amino acids. Germline loops: CDR1 SEHNR, CDR2 FQNEAQ (reference sequence). Trimming removed 5 bases from V and 5 bases from J; junction bases left unmatched: 18.

This clone was counted once. The V call is TRBV28, the J call TRBJ2-7, with D hard to call. The CDR3 sequence is 12 residues long. The germline gives CDR1 MDHEN, CDR2 SYDVKM. V lost 5 bases to trimming and J lost 0 bases, with 5 bases between them. Here the CDR3 reads CASSPNSYEQYF. Written as DNA, the CDR3 is TGTGCCAGCAGTCCTAACTCCTACGAGCAGTACTTC. The full variable domain, rest sourced from reference TRBV28 and TRBJ2-7, is DVKVTQSSRYLVKRTGEKVFLECVQDMDHENMFWYRQDPGLGLRLIYFSYDVKMKEKGDIPEGYSVSREKKERFSLILESASTNQTSMYLCASSPNSYEQYFGPGTRLTVT.

The gene calls are TRBV6-5 and TRBJ2-1, with 8 bases identical to TRBD2. CDR3 size: 16 residues. After removal of 2 bases from V and 0 bases from J, the junction contained 3 bases not matched to a gene. CDR1 is MNHEY and CDR2 is SVGAGI in the germline V gene. CDR3 loop: CASSYRSGSSYNEQFF. The CDR3 DNA reads as TGTGCCAGCAGTTACCGGAGCGGGAGCTCCTACAATGAGCAGTTCTTC.

This clone was detected once. This rearrangement joins TRBV19 to TRBJ2-1; 12 bases are shared with TRBD2. The CDR3 contains 14 residues. Losses at the gene ends were 6 bases for V and 7 bases for J; bases not matched to a gene: 4. The germline gives CDR1 LNHDA, CDR2 SQIVND (reference sequence). CDR3 amino acids: CASSKTSGSNEQFF. CDR3 DNA: TGTGCCAGTAGCAAGACTAGCGGGAGTAATGAGCAGTTCTTC.

The chain combines TRBV3-1 (or the pseudogene TRBV3-2) with TRBJ2-7; D not resolved. CDR1 and CDR2 (germline): LGHDT, YNNKEL (reference sequence). The CDR3 runs 14 residues. The V gene lost 4 bases and the J gene lost 0 bases, with 10 bases spanning the gap. The CDR3 nucleotides are TGTGCCAGCAGCCCCGAACCAGTCTCCTACGAGCAGTACTTC. Protein: CASSPEPVSYEQYF.

The chain combines TRBV29-1 with TRBJ2-5, with D perhaps matching TRBD1 (6 bases). Trimming pared 2 bases from V and 10 bases from J, leaving 26 bases between. CDR3 length: 16 residues. Germline V gives CDR1 SQVTM, CDR2 ANQGSEA. The CDR3 region has the DNA TGCAGCGTTGAACCTAAGGCAAGGGAGAGGGGGAAAGGCCAGTACTTC. Its translation is CSVEPKARERGKGQYF.

This rearrangement joins TRBV15 to TRBJ2-2, with unresolved D. The CDR3 is 14 amino acids. Trimming took off 0 bases at V and 7 bases at J, with 9 bases between the two ends. Germline values: CDR1 LNHNV, CDR2 YYDKDF (reference sequence). This CDR3 reads CATSREARLGELFF. Here the CDR3 DNA reads TGTGCCACCAGCAGAGAAGCAAGACTCGGGGAGCTGTTTTTT.

This sequence joins TRBV19 and TRBJ2-2; no reliable D call. The germline gives CDR1 LNHDA, CDR2 SQIVND (reference sequence). The CDR3 is made up of 15 amino acids. Deletions cut 3 bases from V and 0 bases from J, with 8 bases between. The CDR3 reads CASSMGSTNTGELFF. The CDR3 region has the DNA TGTGCCAGTAGTATGGGCTCTACGAACACCGGGGAGCTGTTTTTT.

The chain carries TRBV5-5 and TRBJ1-1; tentatively, D is TRBD1 (5 bases). V was trimmed by 0 bases and J by 1 base, leaving 19 bases between them. In germline, CDR1 is SGHKS, CDR2 YYEKEE (reference sequence). The CDR3 has 18 residues. The CDR3 DNA follows: TGTGCCAGCAGCTTGGGGCAGGGAGGGCGGCTAACGAACACTGAAGCTTTCTTT. It codes for CASSLGQGGRLTNTEAFF.

The chain couples TRBV5-6 to TRBJ2-2; 7 bases fit TRBD2. The V segment lost 1 base and the J segment 8 bases; nucleotides outside the gene matches: 11. Germline values: CDR1 SGHDT, CDR2 YYEEEE. CDR3 length: 16 amino acids. CDR3 coding DNA: TGTGCCAGCAGCTTGTTGCCTAGCGGAGGCGGAGGGGAGCTGTTTTTT. This gives the protein CASSLLPSGGGGELFF.

The rearrangement uses TRBV7-2 and TRBJ2-1; D may be TRBD2 (7 bases). The CDR3 is 16 amino acids. From germline, CDR1 is SGHTA and CDR2 FQGNSA. V lost 4 bases, J lost 7 bases, and 20 bases lay in between. The CDR3 reads CASSSGAGDKGNEQFF. Here the CDR3 DNA reads TGTGCCAGCAGCTCGGGGGCGGGAGATAAGGGTAATGAGCAGTTCTTC.

This chain joins TRBV7-9 and TRBJ1-3; D is unresolved. The CDR3 is 15 amino acids. V dropped 2 bases and J dropped 1 base, with 9 bases sitting between them. CDR1 SEHNR and CDR2 FQNEAQ come from the germline V gene (reference sequence). CDR3 DNA: TGTGCCAGCAGCTTATACTGGGAGTCTGGAAACACCATATATTTT. This codes for CASSLYWESGNTIYF.

The J gene is TRBJ2-7, the V gene TRBV19, with TRBD2 as a possible D gene (6 bases). The CDR3 loop spans 16 amino acids. Trimming cost V 0 bases and J 2 bases, with 14 bases left between them. Germline V gives CDR1 LNHDA, CDR2 SQIVND (reference sequence). This CDR3 reads CASSIEFLAKTYEQYF. For the CDR3, the DNA is TGTGCCAGTAGTATAGAATTTCTAGCGAAGACCTACGAGCAGTACTTC.

This clone has more than one count but fewer than ten. The V gene is TRBV2, the J gene TRBJ1-5, with D maybe TRBD1 (5 bases). The V gene's germline CDR1 is SNHLY and CDR2 FYNNEI. Trimming removed 6 bases at V and 0 bases at J, with 9 bases between. This CDR3 is 14 amino acids long. DNA for the CDR3: TGTGCCAGCAGAAGCGACAGTAGCAATCAGCCCCAGCATTTT. Translated: CASRSDSSNQPQHF. The full variable domain, in which reference TRBV2 and TRBJ1-5 provide the parts outside the CDR3, is EPEVTQTPSHQVTQMGQEVILRCVPISNHLYFYWYRQILGQKVEFLVSFYNNEISEKSEIFDDQFSVERPDGSNFTLKIRSTKLEDSAMYFCASRSDSSNQPQHFGDGTRLSIL.

The J gene is TRBJ2-1, the V gene TRBV4-1, with D maybe TRBD2 (6 bases). The CDR3 runs to 14 residues. Germline V gene lookup returns CDR1 MGHRA and CDR2 YSYEKL. Between the trimmed V and J ends, which lost 1 base and 7 bases, there was a span of 11 bases. The DNA for the CDR3 is TGCGCCAGCAGCCAAGTATGGAGGGCTAATGAGCAGTTCTTC. Residues: CASSQVWRANEQFF.

The V call is TRBV9, the J call TRBJ2-1, with TRBD1 as a possible D gene (6 bases). Germline CDR1 reads SGDLS; CDR2 reads YYNGEE. The CDR3 is 15 residues long. The V end was cut by 0 bases, the J end by 8 bases, with 15 bases between. This chain's CDR3 is CASSVEASRGHEQFF. CDR3 bases: TGTGCCAGCAGCGTAGAGGCTAGCAGGGGCCATGAGCAGTTCTTC.

As for this clone: The sample holds other DNA sequences that translate to the same CDR3. J is TRBJ1-2 and V is TRBV5-6, with 8 positions matching TRBD1. The CDR3 is made up of 13 amino acids. Germline V lookup: CDR1 SGHDT, CDR2 YYEEEE. After removal of 4 bases from V and 6 bases from J, the junction contained 5 bases not matched to a gene. In nucleotides, the CDR3 is TGTGCCAGCAGCGATACAGGGGGTAATGGCTACACCTTC. Translated, it gives CASSDTGGNGYTF.